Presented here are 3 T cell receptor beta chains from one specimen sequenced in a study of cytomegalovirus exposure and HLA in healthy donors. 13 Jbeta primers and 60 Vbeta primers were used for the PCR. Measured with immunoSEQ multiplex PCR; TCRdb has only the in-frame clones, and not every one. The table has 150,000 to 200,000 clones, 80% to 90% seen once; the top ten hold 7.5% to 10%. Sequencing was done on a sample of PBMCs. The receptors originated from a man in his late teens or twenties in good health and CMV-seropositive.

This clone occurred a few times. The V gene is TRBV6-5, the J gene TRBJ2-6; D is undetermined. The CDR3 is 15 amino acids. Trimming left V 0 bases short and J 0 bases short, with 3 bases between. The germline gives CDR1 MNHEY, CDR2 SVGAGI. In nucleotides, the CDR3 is TGTGCCAGCAGTTACTCGGCCTCTGGGGCCAACGTCCTGACTTTC. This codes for CASSYSASGANVLTF.

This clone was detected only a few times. The CDR3 reads CASSEGVRQPQHF. In DNA, the CDR3 is TGCGCCAGCAGTGAAGGGGTGCGTCAGCCCCAGCATTTT. This chain uses TRBV10-1 with TRBJ1-5; weak D call: TRBD1 (5 bases). From germline, CDR1 is WNHNN and CDR2 SYGVQD (reference sequence). V lost 3 bases, J lost 6 bases, and 9 bases lay in between. The CDR3 runs to 13 residues.

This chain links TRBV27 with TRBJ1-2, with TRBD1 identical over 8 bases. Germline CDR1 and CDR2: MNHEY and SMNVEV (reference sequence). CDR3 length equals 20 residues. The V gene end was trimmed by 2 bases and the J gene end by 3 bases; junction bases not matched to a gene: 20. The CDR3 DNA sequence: TGTGCCAGCAGTTTAAAGGCGACTGAAAGGGCAGGGGGCGTGCACTATGGCTACACCTTC. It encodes CASSLKATERAGGVHYGYTF.